These 5 T cell receptor beta chains were sequenced from one sample in a study of cytomegalovirus exposure and HLA in healthy donors. With 60 Vbeta and 13 Jbeta primers, the PCR was carried out. This table comes from immunoSEQ multiplex PCR, and its TCRdb copy is limited to in-frame clones, with some not included. This table has around 85,000 clones, around 68% appearing once. The sequenced sample consisted of PBMCs. The source of these receptors is a man between 25 and 39 years old in good health and CMV-seropositive.

This clone was observed a handful of times. The V call is TRBV5-1, the J call TRBJ1-4; D gene ambiguous. Germline V gene lookup returns CDR1 SGHRS and CDR2 YFSETQ. The CDR3 runs to 14 residues. Trimming pared 0 bases from V and 8 bases from J, leaving 11 bases between. The CDR3 spells CASSLDPSREKLFF. Written as DNA, the CDR3 is TGCGCCAGCAGCTTGGATCCCTCGCGGGAAAAACTGTTTTTT.

J is TRBJ1-5 and V is TRBV5-4; tentatively, D is TRBD1 (6 bases). Germline V CDR1 and CDR2: SGHNT, YYREEE (reference sequence). Trimming took off 4 bases at V and 8 bases at J, with 19 bases between the two ends. The CDR3 is 15 residues long. The CDR3 is CASSPGGSSVEPQHF. The CDR3 DNA follows: TGTGCCAGCAGCCCGGGGGGCTCCTCTGTTGAGCCCCAGCATTTT. Combining the CDR3 with reference TRBV5-4 and TRBJ1-5 gives the whole variable domain ETGVTQSPTHLIKTRGQQVTLRCSSQSGHNTVSWYQQALGQGPQFIFQYYREEENGRGNFPPRFSGLQFPNYSSELNVNALELDDSALYLCASSPGGSSVEPQHFGDGTRLSIL.

The chain links TRBV12-5 to TRBJ2-1, with TRBD1 identical over 8 bases. With 6 bases clipped from V and 8 bases from J, the junction kept 12 bases outside the gene matches. The germline V gene encodes CDR1 LGHNT and CDR2 FRNRAP. This CDR3 has 15 amino acids. The CDR3 loop is CASGPTGTGADEQFF. For the CDR3, the DNA is TGTGCTAGTGGCCCTACCGGGACAGGCGCGGATGAGCAGTTCTTC.

The table lists this clone with a count of one. The rearrangement links TRBV4-3 to TRBJ1-2; unclear D gene. This CDR3 is 17 amino acids long. Germline CDR1 and CDR2: LGHNA and YSLEER. Trimming left V 0 bases short and J 2 bases short, with 16 bases between. This CDR3 reads CASSQDLSFGENYGYTF. The CDR3 coding sequence is TGCGCCAGCAGCCAAGATCTAAGCTTTGGGGAGAACTATGGCTACACCTTC.

This clone was seen a single time. The chain has TRBV30 and TRBJ1-1, with a possible D match to TRBD1 (6 bases). Looked up from germline, CDR1 is GTSNPN and CDR2 is SVGIG (reference sequence). Deletions cut 1 base from V and 0 bases from J, with 9 bases between. This CDR3 contains 14 residues. The CDR3 nucleotides read TGTGCCTGGAGTGGGGGGCTTTTGAACACTGAAGCTTTCTTT. This gives the protein CAWSGGLLNTEAFF.